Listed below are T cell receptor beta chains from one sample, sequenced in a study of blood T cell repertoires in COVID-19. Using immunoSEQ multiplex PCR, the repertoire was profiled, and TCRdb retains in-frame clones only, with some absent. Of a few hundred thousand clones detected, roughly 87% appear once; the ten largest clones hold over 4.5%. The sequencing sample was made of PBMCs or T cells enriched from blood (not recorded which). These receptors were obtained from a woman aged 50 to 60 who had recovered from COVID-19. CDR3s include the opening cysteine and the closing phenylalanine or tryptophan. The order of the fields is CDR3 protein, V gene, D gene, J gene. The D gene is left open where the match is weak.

cdr3_aa: CASSSDRQQAFF; v_call: TRBV7-2; d_call: -; j_call: TRBJ1-1
cdr3_aa: CASRVGGVSGNTIYF; v_call: TRBV5-1; d_call: -; j_call: TRBJ1-3
cdr3_aa: CASSPSTGRVGNQPQHF; v_call: TRBV18; d_call: -; j_call: TRBJ1-5
cdr3_aa: CASESGNTEAFF; v_call: TRBV6-5; d_call: -; j_call: TRBJ1-1
cdr3_aa: CASSHSRDLGTEAFF; v_call: TRBV6-2/TRBV6-3; d_call: -; j_call: TRBJ1-1
cdr3_aa: CASSPILGGGYTF; v_call: TRBV12-3/TRBV12-4; d_call: -; j_call: TRBJ1-2
cdr3_aa: CASSSPGQGFQPQHF; v_call: TRBV19; d_call: TRBD1; j_call: TRBJ1-5
cdr3_aa: CASSFSGGPSYNEQFF; v_call: TRBV7-2; d_call: -; j_call: TRBJ2-1
cdr3_aa: CASSLGYWQGFIYGYTF; v_call: TRBV5-1; d_call: -; j_call: TRBJ1-2
cdr3_aa: CASRDRDSWCGNQPQHF; v_call: TRBV7-9; d_call: TRBD1; j_call: TRBJ1-5
cdr3_aa: CASSMEVLARNYGYTF; v_call: TRBV19; d_call: -; j_call: TRBJ1-2
cdr3_aa: CACLRGVGNYGYTF; v_call: TRBV30; d_call: -; j_call: TRBJ1-2
cdr3_aa: CASSFRGRSNQPQHF; v_call: TRBV6-2/TRBV6-3; d_call: TRBD1; j_call: TRBJ1-5
cdr3_aa: CASNPTGGNQPQHF; v_call: TRBV7-8; d_call: TRBD1; j_call: TRBJ1-5
cdr3_aa: CASSQVRQGGNEKLFF; v_call: TRBV3-1/TRBV3-2; d_call: TRBD1; j_call: TRBJ1-4
cdr3_aa: CASKGTGIKQFF; v_call: TRBV7-2; d_call: TRBD1; j_call: TRBJ2-1
cdr3_aa: CASSIAVLAGVGYNEQFF; v_call: TRBV19; d_call: TRBD2; j_call: TRBJ2-1
cdr3_aa: CASSQEVPTGVSGNTIYF; v_call: TRBV4-2; d_call: -; j_call: TRBJ1-3
cdr3_aa: CATSDDSLAYGYTF; v_call: TRBV24-1; d_call: -; j_call: TRBJ1-2
cdr3_aa: CASSSAQGSLTFYSNQPQHF; v_call: TRBV6-2/TRBV6-3; d_call: -; j_call: TRBJ1-5
cdr3_aa: CASSLTPTGGSRADTQYF; v_call: TRBV5-8; d_call: TRBD1; j_call: TRBJ2-3
cdr3_aa: CASSPQGMAGSEQYF; v_call: TRBV5-1; d_call: -; j_call: TRBJ2-7
cdr3_aa: CASSLNGQGEGPQHF; v_call: TRBV7-8; d_call: TRBD1; j_call: TRBJ1-5
cdr3_aa: CASSLDSSNYEQYF; v_call: TRBV5-1; d_call: -; j_call: TRBJ2-7
cdr3_aa: CASSQRDHTEAFF; v_call: TRBV3-1/TRBV3-2; d_call: -; j_call: TRBJ1-1
cdr3_aa: CASSLASGGAKNIQYF; v_call: TRBV4-3; d_call: TRBD2; j_call: TRBJ2-4
cdr3_aa: CASSLSGQGMRYEQYF; v_call: TRBV27; d_call: TRBD1; j_call: TRBJ2-7
cdr3_aa: CAWSVGRGTDTQYF; v_call: TRBV30; d_call: -; j_call: TRBJ2-3
cdr3_aa: CSVEGQGSGPRGQYF; v_call: TRBV29-1; d_call: TRBD1; j_call: TRBJ2-7
cdr3_aa: CAISESRGNYGYTF; v_call: TRBV10-3; d_call: -; j_call: TRBJ1-2
cdr3_aa: CASSLGSSYEQYF; v_call: TRBV11-3; d_call: -; j_call: TRBJ2-7
cdr3_aa: CASSVVTFNTEAFF; v_call: TRBV9; d_call: -; j_call: TRBJ1-1
cdr3_aa: CASNRGSSEQYF; v_call: TRBV2; d_call: -; j_call: TRBJ2-7
cdr3_aa: CASSSTSSGNTIYF; v_call: TRBV5-1; d_call: -; j_call: TRBJ1-3
cdr3_aa: CASSLGGSGTEAFF; v_call: TRBV13; d_call: -; j_call: TRBJ1-1
cdr3_aa: CASSQVRTVGGSQETQYF; v_call: TRBV4-1; d_call: TRBD2; j_call: TRBJ2-5
cdr3_aa: CASSLSRNQPQHF; v_call: TRBV7-2; d_call: -; j_call: TRBJ1-5
cdr3_aa: CAISSGTRMSEQYF; v_call: TRBV10-3; d_call: TRBD2; j_call: TRBJ2-7
cdr3_aa: CASSFLGGEEQYF; v_call: TRBV5-4; d_call: -; j_call: TRBJ2-7
cdr3_aa: CASSFGSGQPQHF; v_call: TRBV6-2/TRBV6-3; d_call: -; j_call: TRBJ1-5
cdr3_aa: CASTEDSTSGNTIYF; v_call: TRBV7-2; d_call: -; j_call: TRBJ1-3
cdr3_aa: CASSPTPDMPWTMGNTEAFF; v_call: TRBV18; d_call: -; j_call: TRBJ1-1
cdr3_aa: CASSYKLGAYNSPLHF; v_call: TRBV6-5; d_call: -; j_call: TRBJ1-6
cdr3_aa: CASSISGFGDSPLHF; v_call: TRBV19; d_call: -; j_call: TRBJ1-6
cdr3_aa: CASSYRGANEKLFF; v_call: TRBV27; d_call: TRBD1; j_call: TRBJ1-4
cdr3_aa: CATSRDHRRGYTF; v_call: TRBV15; d_call: -; j_call: TRBJ1-2
cdr3_aa: CASSLSVTGGGDTQYF; v_call: TRBV27; d_call: TRBD1; j_call: TRBJ2-3
cdr3_aa: CAISDEGQGNQPQHF; v_call: TRBV10-3; d_call: TRBD1; j_call: TRBJ1-5
cdr3_aa: CASSSTDSYTEAFF; v_call: TRBV7-9; d_call: -; j_call: TRBJ1-1
cdr3_aa: CASSQAGLAGVGVGGEQFF; v_call: TRBV3-1/TRBV3-2; d_call: TRBD2; j_call: TRBJ2-1
cdr3_aa: CASSSGLAGGRETQYF; v_call: TRBV7-2; d_call: TRBD2; j_call: TRBJ2-5
cdr3_aa: CASSLSRFSRLVEAFF; v_call: TRBV27; d_call: -; j_call: TRBJ1-1